A selection of T cell receptor beta chains follows, all from one sample in a study of shared clonotypes between healthy human individuals. Only in-frame clones appear in the TCRdb table, and some are missing; sequencing was by immunoSEQ multiplex PCR. The table lists more than 2 million clones, roughly 94% of them singletons. The sequencing input was naive CD4+ T cells sorted from blood. All receptors come from a young man in good health. Both conserved end residues are part of each CDR3. The D gene is left open where the match is weak. Some rows mark clone size as missing; the rest say once, few, many or name a class of expanded clone.

J gene: TRBJ2-7; clone size: few; V gene: TRBV19; CDR3 length: 14; D gene: NA; CDR3 protein: CASSSPTGSYEQYF; CDR3 DNA: TGTGCCAGTAGTAGCCCGACAGGATCCTACGAGCAGTACTTC
J gene: TRBJ2-5; clone size: NA; V gene: TRBV14; CDR3 length: 15; D gene: NA; CDR3 protein: CASSQGNAVGETQYF; CDR3 DNA: TGTGCCAGCAGCCAAGGAAATGCAGTCGGCGAGACCCAGTACTTC
J gene: TRBJ1-3; clone size: NA; V gene: TRBV9; CDR3 length: 17; D gene: NA; CDR3 protein: CASSVLETVLSGNTIYF; CDR3 DNA: TGTGCCAGCAGCGTCTTAGAGACAGTACTCTCTGGAAACACCATATATTTT
J gene: TRBJ1-1; clone size: NA; V gene: TRBV7-2; CDR3 length: 18; D gene: TRBD1; CDR3 protein: CASSLEWTGGRMNTEAFF; CDR3 DNA: TGTGCCAGCAGCTTAGAATGGACAGGGGGCAGGATGAACACTGAAGCTTTCTTT
J gene: TRBJ2-7; clone size: NA; V gene: TRBV30; CDR3 length: 13; D gene: TRBD2; CDR3 protein: CASTRTSPYEQYF; CDR3 DNA: TGTGCGTCGACAAGGACTAGTCCCTACGAGCAGTACTTC
J gene: TRBJ1-2; clone size: NA; V gene: TRBV6-6; CDR3 length: 15; D gene: NA; CDR3 protein: CASSGRTEPLVGYTF; CDR3 DNA: TGTGCCAGCAGTGGCAGGACTGAGCCTCTTGTTGGCTACACCTTC
J gene: TRBJ2-7; clone size: NA; V gene: TRBV18; CDR3 length: 14; D gene: NA; CDR3 protein: CASSPPNYSDEQYF; CDR3 DNA: TGTGCCAGCTCACCACCGAACTATAGCGACGAGCAGTACTTC
J gene: TRBJ2-7; clone size: NA; V gene: TRBV14; CDR3 length: 15; D gene: TRBD1; CDR3 protein: CASSQPGQASYEQYF; CDR3 DNA: TGTGCCAGCAGCCAACCAGGACAGGCTTCCTACGAGCAGTACTTC
J gene: TRBJ1-3; clone size: NA; V gene: TRBV5-4; CDR3 length: 14; D gene: NA; CDR3 protein: CASSLLTEGNTIYF; CDR3 DNA: TGTGCCAGCAGCTTGTTGACAGAAGGAAACACCATATATTTT
J gene: TRBJ2-2; clone size: NA; V gene: TRBV6-6; CDR3 length: 14; D gene: NA; CDR3 protein: CASRETGNTGELFF; CDR3 DNA: TGTGCCAGCAGAGAGACAGGAAACACCGGGGAGCTGTTTTTT
J gene: TRBJ2-5; clone size: NA; V gene: TRBV4-1; CDR3 length: 15; D gene: TRBD1; CDR3 protein: CASSPRDRAIETQYF; CDR3 DNA: TGCGCCAGCAGTCCCCGGGACAGGGCGATCGAGACCCAGTACTTC
J gene: TRBJ1-1; clone size: NA; V gene: TRBV2; CDR3 length: 15; D gene: NA; CDR3 protein: CASSERGIMNTEAFF; CDR3 DNA: TGTGCCAGCAGTGAAAGGGGCATTATGAACACTGAAGCTTTCTTT
J gene: TRBJ2-2; clone size: NA; V gene: TRBV4-1; CDR3 length: 14; D gene: NA; CDR3 protein: CASSQGVTTGELFF; CDR3 DNA: TGCGCCAGCAGCCAAGGGGTGACCACCGGGGAGCTGTTTTTT
J gene: TRBJ1-1; clone size: once; V gene: TRBV10-3; CDR3 length: 15; D gene: TRBD1; CDR3 protein: CAISENRGADTEAFF; CDR3 DNA: TGTGCCATCAGTGAGAACAGGGGTGCGGACACTGAAGCTTTCTTT
J gene: TRBJ2-6; clone size: NA; V gene: TRBV7-2; CDR3 length: 15; D gene: NA; CDR3 protein: CASSLFMPGANVLTF; CDR3 DNA: TGTGCCAGCAGCTTGTTCATGCCTGGGGCCAACGTCCTGACTTTC
J gene: TRBJ1-4; clone size: NA; V gene: TRBV19; CDR3 length: 14; D gene: NA; CDR3 protein: CASSIRDTPEKLFF; CDR3 DNA: TGTGCCAGTAGTATCCGGGACACGCCAGAAAAACTGTTTTTT
J gene: TRBJ1-1; clone size: NA; V gene: TRBV28; CDR3 length: 12; D gene: NA; CDR3 protein: CASSLARAEAFF; CDR3 DNA: TGTGCCAGCAGTTTAGCGCGGGCTGAAGCTTTCTTT
J gene: TRBJ2-7; clone size: NA; V gene: TRBV6-5; CDR3 length: 15; D gene: NA; CDR3 protein: CASSYARDGGYEQYF; CDR3 DNA: TGTGCCAGCAGTTACGCCCGGGACGGGGGCTACGAGCAGTACTTC
J gene: TRBJ2-7; clone size: NA; V gene: TRBV5-6; CDR3 length: 14; D gene: NA; CDR3 protein: CASSLGQVRYEQYF; CDR3 DNA: TGTGCCAGCAGCTTGGGGCAGGTCCGCTACGAGCAGTACTTC
J gene: TRBJ2-5; clone size: NA; V gene: TRBV30; CDR3 length: 13; D gene: NA; CDR3 protein: CACRRASQETQYF; CDR3 DNA: TGTGCCTGCCGTCGGGCCTCCCAAGAGACCCAGTACTTC
J gene: TRBJ2-2; clone size: NA; V gene: TRBV12-5; CDR3 length: 18; D gene: NA; CDR3 protein: CASGLSPKDDTPTGELFF; CDR3 DNA: TGTGCTAGTGGTTTGTCCCCAAAAGATGACACTCCCACCGGGGAGCTGTTTTTT
J gene: TRBJ2-7; clone size: NA; V gene: TRBV6-1; CDR3 length: 14; D gene: TRBD1; CDR3 protein: CASSGTGFFYEQYF; CDR3 DNA: TGTGCCAGCAGTGGGACAGGGTTCTTCTACGAGCAGTACTTC
J gene: TRBJ1-2; clone size: NA; V gene: TRBV19; CDR3 length: 13; D gene: TRBD1; CDR3 protein: CASSIVTGGGYTF; CDR3 DNA: TGTGCCAGTAGTATTGTAACAGGGGGCGGCTACACCTTC
J gene: TRBJ1-4; clone size: NA; V gene: TRBV7-9; CDR3 length: 18; D gene: NA; CDR3 protein: CASRPRRGVGTLNEKLFF; CDR3 DNA: TGTGCCAGCAGACCTAGAAGGGGCGTCGGGACTCTTAATGAAAAACTGTTTTTT
J gene: TRBJ2-5; clone size: NA; V gene: TRBV19; CDR3 length: 15; D gene: TRBD2; CDR3 protein: CASSIGLADEETQYF; CDR3 DNA: TGTGCCAGTAGTATAGGACTAGCGGACGAAGAGACCCAGTACTTC
J gene: TRBJ1-5; clone size: once; V gene: TRBV6-1; CDR3 length: 14; D gene: NA; CDR3 protein: CASSELQFNQPQHF; CDR3 DNA: TGTGCCAGCAGTGAATTACAGTTCAATCAGCCCCAGCATTTT
J gene: TRBJ2-5; clone size: NA; V gene: TRBV29-1; CDR3 length: 11; D gene: TRBD2; CDR3 protein: CSVVGGETQYF; CDR3 DNA: TGCAGCGTTGTCGGGGGGGAGACCCAGTACTTC
J gene: TRBJ2-5; clone size: once; V gene: TRBV2; CDR3 length: 13; D gene: NA; CDR3 protein: CASRPGVGETQYF; CDR3 DNA: TGTGCCAGCAGGCCAGGGGTGGGGGAGACCCAGTACTTC
J gene: TRBJ2-2; clone size: NA; V gene: TRBV29-1; CDR3 length: 13; D gene: NA; CDR3 protein: CSVEDPLSGELFF; CDR3 DNA: TGCAGCGTTGAAGATCCCCTGTCAGGGGAGCTGTTTTTT
J gene: TRBJ2-7; clone size: NA; V gene: TRBV15; CDR3 length: 14; D gene: NA; CDR3 protein: CATSRQGSTYEQYF; CDR3 DNA: TGTGCCACCAGCAGACAGGGGTCTACCTACGAGCAGTACTTC
J gene: TRBJ1-2; clone size: NA; V gene: TRBV4-1; CDR3 length: 16; D gene: TRBD1; CDR3 protein: CASSQGGQGEVYGYTF; CDR3 DNA: TGCGCCAGCAGCCAAGGTGGACAGGGGGAGGTCTATGGCTACACCTTC
J gene: TRBJ1-3; clone size: NA; V gene: TRBV19; CDR3 length: 15; D gene: NA; CDR3 protein: CASSDTGYSGNTIYF; CDR3 DNA: TGTGCCAGTAGTGACACAGGATACTCTGGAAACACCATATATTTT
J gene: TRBJ2-7; clone size: NA; V gene: TRBV18; CDR3 length: 14; D gene: TRBD1; CDR3 protein: CASSPIQGDYEQYF; CDR3 DNA: TGTGCCAGCTCACCAATACAGGGGGACTACGAGCAGTACTTC
J gene: TRBJ2-7; clone size: NA; V gene: TRBV18; CDR3 length: 14; D gene: TRBD1; CDR3 protein: CASSRSGGAYEQYF; CDR3 DNA: TGTGCCAGCTCACGGTCAGGGGGCGCTTACGAGCAGTACTTC
J gene: TRBJ1-1; clone size: NA; V gene: TRBV27; CDR3 length: 14; D gene: TRBD1; CDR3 protein: CASSNKQGWTEAFF; CDR3 DNA: TGTGCCAGCAGTAACAAACAGGGGTGGACTGAAGCTTTCTTT
J gene: TRBJ2-1; clone size: NA; V gene: TRBV30; CDR3 length: 13; D gene: NA; CDR3 protein: CAWSVRAPNEQFF; CDR3 DNA: TGTGCCTGGAGTGTACGGGCCCCCAATGAGCAGTTCTTC